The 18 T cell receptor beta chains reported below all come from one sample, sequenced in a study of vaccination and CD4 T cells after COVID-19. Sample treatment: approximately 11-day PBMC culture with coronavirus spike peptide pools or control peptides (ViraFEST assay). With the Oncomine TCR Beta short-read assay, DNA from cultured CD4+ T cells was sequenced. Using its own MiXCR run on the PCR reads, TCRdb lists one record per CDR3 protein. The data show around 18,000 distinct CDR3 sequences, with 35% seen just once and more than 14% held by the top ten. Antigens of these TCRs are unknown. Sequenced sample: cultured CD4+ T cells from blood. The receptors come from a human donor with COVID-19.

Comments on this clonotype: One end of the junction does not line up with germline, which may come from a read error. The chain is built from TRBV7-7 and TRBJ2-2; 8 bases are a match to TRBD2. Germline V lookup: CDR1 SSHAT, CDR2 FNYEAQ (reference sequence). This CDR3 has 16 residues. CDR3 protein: CASSPGWSGGPGELFF. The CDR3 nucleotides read TGTGCTAGCAGCCCCGGATGGAGCGGGGGCCCCGGGGAGCTGTTTTTT.

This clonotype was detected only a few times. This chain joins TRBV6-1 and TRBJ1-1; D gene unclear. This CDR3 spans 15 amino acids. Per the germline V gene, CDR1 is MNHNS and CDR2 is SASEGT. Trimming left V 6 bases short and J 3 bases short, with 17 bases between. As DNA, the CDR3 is TGTGCCAGCAGCCTCGTTTCCGGTAGGGACACTGAAGCTTTCTTT. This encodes CASSLVSGRDTEAFF.

CDR3 residues: CASSPYRTSGGTDTQYF. The CDR3 DNA reads as TGTGCCAGCAGTCCATATAGGACTAGCGGGGGCACAGATACGCAGTATTTT. This chain connects TRBV27 to TRBJ2-3, with 12 bases lining up with TRBD2. Germline CDR1 is MNHEY and CDR2 is SMNVEV (reference sequence). The V gene end was trimmed by 5 bases and the J gene end by 1 base; junction bases not matched to a gene: 7. The CDR3 covers 17 residues.

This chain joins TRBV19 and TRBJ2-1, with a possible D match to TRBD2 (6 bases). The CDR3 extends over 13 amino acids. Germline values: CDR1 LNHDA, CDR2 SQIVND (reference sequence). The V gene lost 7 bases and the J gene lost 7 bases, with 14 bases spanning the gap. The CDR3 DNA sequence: TGTGCCAGTAAAGCCCAGACTAGGAATGAGCAGTTCTTC. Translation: CASKAQTRNEQFF.

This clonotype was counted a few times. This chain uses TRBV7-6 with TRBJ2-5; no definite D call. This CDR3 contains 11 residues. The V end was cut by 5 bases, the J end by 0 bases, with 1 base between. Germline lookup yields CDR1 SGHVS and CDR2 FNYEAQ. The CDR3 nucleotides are TGTGCCAGCAGCAACCAAGAGACCCAGTACTTC. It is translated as CASSNQETQYF.

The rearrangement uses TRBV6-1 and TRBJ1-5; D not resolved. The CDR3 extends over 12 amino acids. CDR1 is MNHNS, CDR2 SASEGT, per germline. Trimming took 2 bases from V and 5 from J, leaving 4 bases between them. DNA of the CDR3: TGTGCCAGCAGTGAAAGTCATCAGCCCCAGCATTTT. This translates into CASSESHQPQHF.

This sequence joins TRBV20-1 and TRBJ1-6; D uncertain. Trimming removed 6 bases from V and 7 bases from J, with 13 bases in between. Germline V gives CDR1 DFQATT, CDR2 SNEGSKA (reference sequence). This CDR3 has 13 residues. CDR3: CSAPSEGNSPLHF. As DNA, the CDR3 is TGCAGTGCCCCATCGGAAGGAAATTCACCCCTCCACTTT.

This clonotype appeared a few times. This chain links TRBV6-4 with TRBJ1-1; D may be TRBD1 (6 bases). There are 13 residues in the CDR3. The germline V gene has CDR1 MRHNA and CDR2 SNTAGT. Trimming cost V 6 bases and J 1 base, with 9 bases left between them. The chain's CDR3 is CASRRQENTEAFF. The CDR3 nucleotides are TGTGCCAGCAGGAGACAGGAGAACACTGAAGCTTTCTTT.

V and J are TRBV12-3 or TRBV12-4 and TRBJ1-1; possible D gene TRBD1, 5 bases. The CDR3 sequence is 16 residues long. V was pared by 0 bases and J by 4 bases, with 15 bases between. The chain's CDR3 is CASSLAPPQAGTEAFF. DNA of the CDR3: TGTGCCAGCAGTTTAGCCCCCCCACAGGCGGGCACTGAAGCTTTCTTT.

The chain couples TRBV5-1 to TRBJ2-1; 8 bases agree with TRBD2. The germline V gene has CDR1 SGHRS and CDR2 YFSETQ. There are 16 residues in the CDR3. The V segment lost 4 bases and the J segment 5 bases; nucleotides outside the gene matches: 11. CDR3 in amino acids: CASSTGMTGGNNEQFF. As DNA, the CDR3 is TGCGCCAGCAGCACCGGGATGACGGGGGGGAACAATGAGCAGTTCTTC.

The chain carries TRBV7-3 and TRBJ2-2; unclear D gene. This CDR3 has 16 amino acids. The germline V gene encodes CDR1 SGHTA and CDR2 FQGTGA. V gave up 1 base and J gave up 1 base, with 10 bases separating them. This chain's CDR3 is CASSLNGPQNTGELFF. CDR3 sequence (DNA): TGTGCCAGCAGCTTAAATGGCCCACAGAACACCGGGGAGCTGTTTTTT.

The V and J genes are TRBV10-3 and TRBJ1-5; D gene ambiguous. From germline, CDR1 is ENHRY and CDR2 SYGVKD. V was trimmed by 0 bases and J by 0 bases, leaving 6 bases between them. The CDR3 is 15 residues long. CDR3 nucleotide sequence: TGTGCCATCAGTGAGTCTGTCTATAGCAATCAGCCCCAGCATTTT. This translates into CAISESVYSNQPQHF.

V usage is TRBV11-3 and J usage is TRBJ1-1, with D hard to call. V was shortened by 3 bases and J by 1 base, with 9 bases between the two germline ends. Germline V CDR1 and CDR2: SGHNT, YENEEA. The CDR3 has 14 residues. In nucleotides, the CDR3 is TGTGCCAGCAGCTTTAGCCTCTCGAACACTGAAGCTTTCTTT. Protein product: CASSFSLSNTEAFF.

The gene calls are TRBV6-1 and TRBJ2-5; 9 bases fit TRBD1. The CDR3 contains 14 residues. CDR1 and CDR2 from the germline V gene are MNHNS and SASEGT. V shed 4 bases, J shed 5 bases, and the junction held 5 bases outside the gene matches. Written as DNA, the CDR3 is TGTGCCAGCAGTGCACGACAGGGGGTCGAGACCCAGTACTTC. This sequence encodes CASSARQGVETQYF.

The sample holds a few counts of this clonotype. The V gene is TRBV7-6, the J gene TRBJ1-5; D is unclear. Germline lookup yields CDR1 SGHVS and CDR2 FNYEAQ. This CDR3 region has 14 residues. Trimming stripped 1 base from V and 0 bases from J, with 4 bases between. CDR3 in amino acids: CASSLEDSNQPQHF. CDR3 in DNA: TGTGCCAGCAGCTTAGAAGATAGCAATCAGCCCCAGCATTTT.

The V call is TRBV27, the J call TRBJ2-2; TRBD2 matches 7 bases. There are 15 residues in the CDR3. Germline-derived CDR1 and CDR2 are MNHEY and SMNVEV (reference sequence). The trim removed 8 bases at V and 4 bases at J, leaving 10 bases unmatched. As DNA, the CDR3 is TGTGCCAGCTCCTATCCCAGGGAGGGCACCGGGGAGCTGTTTTTT. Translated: CASSYPREGTGELFF.

CDR3 nucleotide sequence: TGTGCCACCAGTGATTCGTCAGGGGGAATAACGCAGTATTTT. Translation: CATSDSSGGITQYF. This sequence joins TRBV24-1 and TRBJ2-3; 7 nucleotides align to TRBD1. The CDR3 length is 14 residues. Germline trimming cut 2 bases from V and 9 bases from J; bases unmatched to any gene: 7. Germline assignment: CDR1 KGHDR and CDR2 SFDVKD.

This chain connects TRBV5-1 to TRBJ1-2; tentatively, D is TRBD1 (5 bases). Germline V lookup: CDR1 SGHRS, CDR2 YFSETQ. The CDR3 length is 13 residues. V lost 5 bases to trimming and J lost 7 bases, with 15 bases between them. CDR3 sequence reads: CASSQEGYSGYTF. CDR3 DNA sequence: TGCGCCAGCAGTCAAGAGGGGTATAGTGGCTACACCTTC.